This T cell receptor (beta chain) was recovered during a study of T cell responses to AZD1222 COVID-19 vaccine. Regarding the study as a whole: Seropositive AZD1222 recipients at baseline numbered only five or six. With two AZD1222 doses given, Spike-specific TCR breadth and depth both rose.

As concerns this clone: Antigen specificity is unknown.

Here immunoSEQ multiplex PCR was the method, and the copy in TCRdb shows in-frame clones only, minus some. Altogether some 97,000 clones are present, roughly 91% being singletons, with the ten largest covering approximately 15%. The CDR3 extends over 14 amino acids. J gave up 9 bases and V 7 bases, and 6 bases lay outside the gene matches. Germline values: CDR1 MNHEY, CDR2 SVGAGI. The TCR was taken from an adult in good health. This sequence joins TRBV6-5 and TRBJ1-6; 10 bases map to TRBD1. The source material was peripheral blood, sampled on day 0 of AZD1222 vaccination. Here the CDR3 reads CASTHRDRGSPLHF. The CDR3 coding sequence is TGTGCCAGCACACACCGGGACAGGGGTTCACCCCTCCACTTT.